Shown below are 5 T cell receptor beta chains from a single sample sequenced in a study of T cell changes during pregnancy in multiple sclerosis. The protocol was immunoSEQ multiplex PCR, while the TCRdb copy is restricted to in-frame clones and leaves out a portion. The table has 65,000 to 85,000 clones, 90% to 95% seen once. This material consisted of CD4+ T cells from peripheral blood mononuclear cells, taken after pregnancy. The receptors originated from a female donor with multiple sclerosis, enrolled in a pregnancy study.

The chain couples TRBV15 to TRBJ2-1; 7 bases match TRBD2. CDR1 and CDR2 from the germline V gene are LNHNV and YYDKDF (reference sequence). This CDR3 region has 13 residues. Trimming cost V 9 bases and J 0 bases; bases outside gene matches: 2. CDR3 amino acids: CATSGPSYNEQFF. DNA for the CDR3: TGTGCCACTAGCGGGCCCTCCTACAATGAGCAGTTCTTC.

The rearrangement uses TRBV9 and TRBJ1-2; D gene ambiguous. V gave up 0 bases and J gave up 8 bases, with 14 bases separating them. The CDR3 runs 14 residues. CDR1 and CDR2 (germline): SGDLS, YYNGEE. CDR3 sequence: CASSVGTGIWGYTF. The DNA for the CDR3 is TGTGCCAGCAGCGTAGGAACGGGAATATGGGGCTACACCTTC.

This clone was recorded once. V usage is TRBV9 and J usage is TRBJ2-2; D gene unclear. The V end lost 3 bases, the J end lost 1 base, and 10 bases lay between the germline ends. Germline lookup yields CDR1 SGDLS and CDR2 YYNGEE. The CDR3 has 15 amino acids. Here the CDR3 DNA reads TGTGCCAGCAGCGGATCGGGTGGGAACACCGGGGAGCTGTTTTTT. Amino acids: CASSGSGGNTGELFF.

The J gene is TRBJ2-7, the V gene TRBV28; D might be TRBD2 (5 bases). Trimming cost V 5 bases and J 3 bases, with 11 bases left between them. The CDR3 runs to 13 residues. Looked up from germline, CDR1 is MDHEN and CDR2 is SYDVKM. CDR3 protein: CASSSLDFYEQYF. The CDR3 coding sequence is TGTGCCAGCAGTAGCCTGGACTTCTACGAGCAGTACTTC.

The chain couples TRBV19 to TRBJ1-5, with D maybe TRBD1 (5 bases). The CDR3 totals 15 residues. Trimming took 6 bases from V and 5 from J, leaving 17 bases between them. Germline V gene lookup returns CDR1 LNHDA and CDR2 SQIVND (reference sequence). Written as DNA, the CDR3 is TGTGCCAGTAGCCCATCGTCGGGGGGACATCAGCCCCAGCATTTT. This gives the protein CASSPSSGGHQPQHF.